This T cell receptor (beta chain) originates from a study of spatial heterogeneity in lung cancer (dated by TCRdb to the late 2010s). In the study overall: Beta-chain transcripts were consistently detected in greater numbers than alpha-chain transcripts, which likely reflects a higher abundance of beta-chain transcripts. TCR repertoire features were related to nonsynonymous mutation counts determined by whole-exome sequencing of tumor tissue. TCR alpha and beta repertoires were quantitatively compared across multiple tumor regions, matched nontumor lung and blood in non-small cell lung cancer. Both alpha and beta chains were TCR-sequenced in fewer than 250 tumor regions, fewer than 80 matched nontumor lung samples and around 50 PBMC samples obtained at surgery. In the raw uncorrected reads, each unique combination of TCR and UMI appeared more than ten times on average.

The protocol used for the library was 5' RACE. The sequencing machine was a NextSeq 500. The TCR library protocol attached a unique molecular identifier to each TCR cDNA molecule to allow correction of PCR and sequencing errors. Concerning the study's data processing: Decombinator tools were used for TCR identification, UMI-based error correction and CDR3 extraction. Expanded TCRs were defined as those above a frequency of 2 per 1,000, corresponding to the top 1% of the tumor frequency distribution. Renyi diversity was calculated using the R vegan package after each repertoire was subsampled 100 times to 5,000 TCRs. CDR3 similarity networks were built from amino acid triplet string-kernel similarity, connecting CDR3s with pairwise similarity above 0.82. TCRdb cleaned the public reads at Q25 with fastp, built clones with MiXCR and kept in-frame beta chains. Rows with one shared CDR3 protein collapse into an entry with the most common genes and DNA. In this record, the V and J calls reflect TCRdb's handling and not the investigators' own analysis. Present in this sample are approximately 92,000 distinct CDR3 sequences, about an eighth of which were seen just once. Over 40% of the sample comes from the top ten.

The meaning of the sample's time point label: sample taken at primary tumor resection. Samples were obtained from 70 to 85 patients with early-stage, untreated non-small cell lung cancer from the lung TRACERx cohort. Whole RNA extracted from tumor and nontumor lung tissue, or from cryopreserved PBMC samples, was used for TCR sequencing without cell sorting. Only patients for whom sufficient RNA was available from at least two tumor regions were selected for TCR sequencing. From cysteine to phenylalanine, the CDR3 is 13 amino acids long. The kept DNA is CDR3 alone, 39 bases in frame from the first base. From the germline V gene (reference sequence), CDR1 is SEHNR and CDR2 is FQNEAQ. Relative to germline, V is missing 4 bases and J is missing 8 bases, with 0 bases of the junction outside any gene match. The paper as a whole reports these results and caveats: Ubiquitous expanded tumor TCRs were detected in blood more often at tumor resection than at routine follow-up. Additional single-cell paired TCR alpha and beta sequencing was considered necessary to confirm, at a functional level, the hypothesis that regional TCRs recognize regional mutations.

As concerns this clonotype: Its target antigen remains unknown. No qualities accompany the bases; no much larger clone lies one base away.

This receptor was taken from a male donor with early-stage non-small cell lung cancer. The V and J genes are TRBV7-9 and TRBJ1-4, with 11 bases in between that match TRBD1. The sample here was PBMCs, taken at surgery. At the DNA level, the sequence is TGTGCCAGCAGCTGGGACAGGGGGGAAAAACTGTTTTTT. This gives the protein CASSWDRGEKLFF.